This passage covers 15 T cell receptor beta chains from one sample sequenced in a study of blood T cell repertoires in COVID-19. The protocol was immunoSEQ multiplex PCR, while the TCRdb copy is restricted to in-frame clones and leaves out a portion. The sample contains 30,000 to 40,000 clones, about 86% of which appear only once. The source material was peripheral blood. These TCRs come from a woman aged 80 or over with active or convalescent COVID-19.

This chain links TRBV29-1 with TRBJ1-2; D may be TRBD1 (6 bases). Trimming left V 7 bases short and J 4 bases short, with 22 bases between. Germline V gene data show CDR1 as SQVTM and CDR2 as ANQGSEA. The length of the CDR3 is 15 residues. CDR3 nucleotides: TGCAGCGCTACCTTCCCCGGGACACCGATCTATGGCTACACCTTC. It encodes CSATFPGTPIYGYTF.

This chain links TRBV5-6 with TRBJ1-5, with D uncertain. Trimming removed 4 bases from V and 2 bases from J, with 7 bases in between. There are 13 residues in the CDR3. CDR1 and CDR2 from the germline V gene are SGHDT and YYEEEE. The CDR3, as DNA: TGTGCCAGCAGCCTGCGTCGCAATCAGCCCCAGCATTTT. It codes for CASSLRRNQPQHF.

The chain uses TRBV4-3 and TRBJ2-7, with 8 bases matching TRBD1. Per germline, CDR1 LGHNA and CDR2 YSLEER. V shed 2 bases and J 4 bases; nucleotides not matched to a gene: 4. There are 14 residues in the CDR3. This CDR3 is CASSQIRGLYEQYF. The DNA for the CDR3 is TGCGCCAGCAGCCAAATCAGGGGGCTATACGAGCAGTACTTC.

This chain links TRBV6-8 with TRBJ1-3; perhaps TRBD1 as D (6 bases). Germline values: CDR1 MNHGY, CDR2 SAAAGT. The CDR3 sequence is 15 residues long. The V end was cut by 4 bases, the J end by 1 base, with 11 bases between. DNA of the CDR3: TGTGCCAGCAGTTGGACGACAGGATCTGGAAACACCATATATTTT. It specifies CASSWTTGSGNTIYF.

The chain links TRBV6-5 to TRBJ1-2; D is possibly TRBD1 (6 bases). Germline loops: CDR1 MNHEY, CDR2 SVGAGI. Trimming shortened V by 8 bases and J by 4 bases, and 20 bases separated the two germline ends. This CDR3 region has 15 residues. The DNA of the CDR3 is TGTGCCAGCCCTGGGGGCAGGGTGACGGGCTATGGCTACACCTTC. Translation gives CASPGGRVTGYGYTF.

The J gene is TRBJ1-1, the V gene TRBV18; D is uncertain. This CDR3 contains 13 residues. Germline V gives CDR1 KGHSH, CDR2 LQKENI. Trimming removed 1 base at V and 1 base at J, with 4 bases between. DNA of the CDR3: TGTGCCAGCTCACCACGAGAGAACACTGAAGCTTTCTTT. Protein product: CASSPRENTEAFF.

The chain links TRBV5-4 to TRBJ2-1; 11 bases agree with TRBD1. Germline-derived CDR1 and CDR2 are SGHNT and YYREEE (reference sequence). The V and J ends lost 3 bases and 6 bases, in that order; junction bases with no gene match: 5. This CDR3 is 15 amino acids long. CDR3 sequence reads: CASSWDRGSRNEQFF. The CDR3 DNA follows: TGTGCCAGCAGCTGGGACAGGGGGTCCCGCAATGAGCAGTTCTTC.

V gene TRBV30 combines with J gene TRBJ1-6; 7 bases match TRBD1. After removal of 2 bases from V and 5 bases from J, the junction contained 6 bases not matched to a gene. This CDR3 has 15 residues. CDR1 is GTSNPN and CDR2 is SVGIG in the germline V gene (reference sequence). CDR3 sequence reads: CAWSLTGTDNSPLHF. In nucleotides, the CDR3 is TGTGCCTGGAGTTTAACCGGGACAGATAATTCACCCCTCCACTTT. Supplemented by reference TRBV30 and TRBJ1-6, the full variable domain reads SQTIHQWPATLVQPVGSPLSLECTVEGTSNPNLYWYRQAAGRGLQLLFYSVGIGQISSEVPQNLSASRPQDRQFILSSKKLLLSDSGFYLCAWSLTGTDNSPLHFGNGTRLTVT.

The CDR3 DNA is TGTGCCAGCAGTGCCCGACAGGTGAACACTGAAGCTTTCTTT. This gives the protein CASSARQVNTEAFF. The chain joins TRBV2 to TRBJ1-1; weak D call: TRBD1 (6 bases). The CDR3 is 14 amino acids. Trimming cost V 4 bases and J 0 bases, with 9 bases left between them. Per germline, CDR1 SNHLY and CDR2 FYNNEI.

The CDR3 region has the DNA TGTGCCAGCAGCCCGCAGGTGTTCCCCAATGAGCAGTTCTTC. Residues: CASSPQVFPNEQFF. The chain combines TRBV9 with TRBJ2-1; D unclear. Germline V gene data show CDR1 as SGDLS and CDR2 as YYNGEE. Between the trimmed V and J ends, which lost 4 bases and 6 bases, there was a span of 14 bases. The CDR3 is 14 residues long. Full variable domain (rest looked up from reference TRBV9 and TRBJ2-1): DSGVTQTPKHLITATGQRVTLRCSPRSGDLSVYWYQQSLDQGLQFLIQYYNGEERAKGNILERFSAQQFPDLHSELNLSSLELGDSALYFCASSPQVFPNEQFFGPGTRLTVL.

The chain couples TRBV6-5 to TRBJ1-5; 8 bases are shared with TRBD1. The CDR3 loop spans 14 amino acids. CDR1 MNHEY and CDR2 SVGAGI come from the germline V gene. The ends lost 8 bases at V and 6 bases at J; junction bases unmatched: 9. This CDR3 is CASGQGAKSQPQHF. CDR3 sequence (DNA): TGTGCCAGCGGCCAGGGGGCCAAGAGTCAGCCCCAGCATTTT.

The chain employs TRBV11-1 and TRBJ1-1, with TRBD1 as a possible D gene (5 bases). CDR3 length: 13 residues. Germline CDR1 SGHAT, CDR2 FQDESV (reference sequence). Trimming stripped 3 bases from V and 4 bases from J, with 9 bases between. Here the CDR3 reads CASSFPGGTEAFF. Here the CDR3 DNA reads TGTGCCAGCAGCTTCCCCGGGGGCACTGAAGCTTTCTTT.

V usage is TRBV4-1 and J usage is TRBJ2-1; TRBD1 aligns across 7 bases. The CDR3 is 14 amino acids. The junction had 6 bases not matched to a gene; V was cut back by 3 bases and J by 7 bases. Germline CDR1 and CDR2: MGHRA and YSYEKL. CDR3 coding DNA: TGCGCCAGCAGCCATGCAGACAGGGAGAATGAGCAGTTCTTC. It translates to CASSHADRENEQFF.

J is TRBJ2-7 and V is TRBV9; D is unresolved. Germline CDR1 reads SGDLS; CDR2 reads YYNGEE. V lost 3 bases and J 0 bases, leaving 7 bases between the germline ends. The CDR3 consists of 13 residues. The CDR3 sequence is CASSAPYSYEQYF. The CDR3 coding sequence is TGTGCCAGCAGCGCCCCCTACTCCTACGAGCAGTACTTC.

The chain combines TRBV3-1 (or the pseudogene TRBV3-2) with TRBJ2-3; D gene unclear. CDR1 and CDR2 (germline): LGHDT, YNNKEL (reference sequence). The CDR3 totals 14 residues. V lost 4 bases and J 1 base, leaving 9 bases between the germline ends. The chain's CDR3 is CASSPSGRTDTQYF. For the CDR3, the DNA is TGTGCCAGCAGCCCATCGGGTCGCACAGATACGCAGTATTTT.